The entry below describes one T cell receptor beta chain. The V segment lost 0 bases and the J segment 1 base; nucleotides outside the gene matches: 4. The CDR3 spans 17 residues. The germline V gene has CDR1 SGHDN and CDR2 FVKESK. The authors reverse transcribed all of the isolated RNA, so sequencing captured expressed TCRB transcripts. Produced via immunoSEQ multiplex PCR; TCRdb's table is partial and in-frame only. The sample consists of roughly 400,000 clones, about 15% of them appearing once. The data were obtained in a study of beta chain features in type 1 diabetes. The clonotype comes from a man aged 30-40 years in good health. The V and J genes are TRBV14 and TRBJ2-5, with 11 bases fitting TRBD2. Sequencing was carried out using naive CD4+ T cells from blood. CDR3 amino acids: CASSQEASGGLQETQYF. DNA of the CDR3: TGTGCCAGCAGCCAAGAAGCTAGCGGGGGGCTCCAAGAGACCCAGTACTTC.